Listed below are T cell receptor beta chains from one sample, sequenced in a study of technical replicates of blood from a handful of donors. Assay used: immunoSEQ multiplex PCR; TCRdb lists only in-frame clones, some missing. Altogether 95,000 or so clones are present, approximately 95% being singletons, with the ten largest covering 0.3% to 0.35%. Sequenced sample: T cells isolated from PBMCs. The receptors were gathered from a human donor in good health. Both conserved end residues are part of each CDR3. Fields, in order: V gene, J gene, CDR3 protein.

TRBV6-1	TRBJ1-3	CASSGPWGSSGNTIYF
TRBV9	TRBJ2-7	CASSVGTGGVYEQYF
TRBV28	TRBJ2-7	CASSRLAGVHEQYF
TRBV30	TRBJ2-1	CAGKQGSVEQFF
TRBV7-9	TRBJ2-3	CASSLTSGSGTDTQYF
TRBV6-6	TRBJ2-7	CASSWKTGAEQYF
TRBV29-1	TRBJ1-4	CSVEGGLGDEKLFF
TRBV28	TRBJ2-7	CASVLHLSYEQYF
TRBV2	TRBJ1-5	CASTSGTGGVKNQPQHF
TRBV30	TRBJ1-4	CAWSVTTGDEKLFF
TRBV4-2	TRBJ2-7	CASSQVTRGHGEQYF
TRBV6-5	TRBJ1-1	CASSLSGREAFF
TRBV27	TRBJ2-7	CASSLTSPYTYEQYF
TRBV5-1	TRBJ2-6	CASSRGAGGLNSGANVLTF
TRBV28	TRBJ1-1	CASSSLGEGTEAFF
TRBV28	TRBJ1-1	CASSPQGGLTEAFF
TRBV13	TRBJ2-2	CASSLARGGGELFF
TRBV30	TRBJ2-7	CAWIRDNSYEQYF
TRBV14	TRBJ2-5	CASSRRETQYF
TRBV7-9	TRBJ2-1	CASSLIGTDQFF
TRBV28	TRBJ2-7	CASSHPRLAGENFSYEQYF
TRBV9	TRBJ1-2	CASSVDLTVSYGYTF
TRBV5-1	TRBJ2-1	CASSLDGAGFRDEQFF
TRBV19	TRBJ1-3	CASSKDSSGNTIYF
TRBV6-1	TRBJ1-2	CASSEIIRPLGEYGYTF
TRBV2	TRBJ2-1	CASRAGGPYNEQFF
TRBV5-4	TRBJ2-5	CASGDPASGIQDKTQYF
TRBV5-1	TRBJ2-6	CASSLGQGLSGANVLTF